This T cell receptor (beta chain) emerged from a study of blood T cell repertoires in COVID-19. For the study at large: Donors in the United States, Italy and Spain gave samples during acute or convalescent COVID-19.

Participants spanned ages about 18 to 90 years and resided in about two dozen US areas. Profiled with immunoSEQ multiplex PCR; TCRdb holds only in-frame clones, not every one. Here the sample spans approximately 220,000 clones, roughly 90% being singletons. The CDR3 sequence is 16 residues long. Looked up from germline, CDR1 is MNHEY and CDR2 is SMNVEV (reference sequence). Trimming stripped 5 bases from V and 7 bases from J, with 23 bases between. Sample: PBMCs or T cells enriched from blood (not recorded which). The chain has TRBV27 and TRBJ1-2; maybe TRBD1 (6 bases). The source of this sequence is a woman in her 30s with acute COVID-19. The CDR3 DNA reads as TGTGCCAGCAGTCCAAATGGGGGGGCTCGTAGGGGTGGCTACACCTTC. As protein: CASSPNGGARRGGYTF.